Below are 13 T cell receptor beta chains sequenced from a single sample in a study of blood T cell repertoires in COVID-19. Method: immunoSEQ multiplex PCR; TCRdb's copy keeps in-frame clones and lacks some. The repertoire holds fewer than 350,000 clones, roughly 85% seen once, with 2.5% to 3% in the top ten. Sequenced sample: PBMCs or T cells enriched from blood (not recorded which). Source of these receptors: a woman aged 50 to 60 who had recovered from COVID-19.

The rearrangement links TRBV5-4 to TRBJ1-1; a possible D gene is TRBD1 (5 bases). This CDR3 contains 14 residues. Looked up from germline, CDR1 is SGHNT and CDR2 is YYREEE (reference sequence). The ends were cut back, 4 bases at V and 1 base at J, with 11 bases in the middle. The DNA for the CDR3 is TGTGCCAGCAGCACCAACAGGAAGAACACTGAAGCTTTCTTT. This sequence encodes CASSTNRKNTEAFF.

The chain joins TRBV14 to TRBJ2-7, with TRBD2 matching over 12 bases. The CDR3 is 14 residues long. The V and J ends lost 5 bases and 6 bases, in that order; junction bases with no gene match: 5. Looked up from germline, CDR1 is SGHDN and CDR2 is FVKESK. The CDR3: CASSRGLAGREQYF. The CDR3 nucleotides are TGTGCCAGCAGCAGAGGACTAGCGGGACGCGAGCAGTACTTC.

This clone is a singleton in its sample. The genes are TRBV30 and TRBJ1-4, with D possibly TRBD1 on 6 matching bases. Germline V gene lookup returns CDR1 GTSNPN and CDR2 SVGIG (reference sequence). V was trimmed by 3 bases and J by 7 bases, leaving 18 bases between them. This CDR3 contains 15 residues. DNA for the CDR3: TGTGCCTGGAGCACGGACAGTCCGGCTCGTGAAAAACTGTTTTTT. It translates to CAWSTDSPAREKLFF.

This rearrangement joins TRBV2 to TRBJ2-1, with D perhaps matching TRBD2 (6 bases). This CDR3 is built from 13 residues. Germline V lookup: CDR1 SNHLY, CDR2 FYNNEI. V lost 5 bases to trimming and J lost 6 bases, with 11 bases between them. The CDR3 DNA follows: TGTGCCAGCAGTACCGGGACTCTCAATGAGCAGTTCTTC. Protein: CASSTGTLNEQFF.

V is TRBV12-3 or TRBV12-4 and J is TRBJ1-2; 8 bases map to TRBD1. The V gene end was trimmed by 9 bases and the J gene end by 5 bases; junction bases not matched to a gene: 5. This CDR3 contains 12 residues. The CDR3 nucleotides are TGTGCCAGTACAGGGGGGGAGTATGGCTACACCTTC. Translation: CASTGGEYGYTF.

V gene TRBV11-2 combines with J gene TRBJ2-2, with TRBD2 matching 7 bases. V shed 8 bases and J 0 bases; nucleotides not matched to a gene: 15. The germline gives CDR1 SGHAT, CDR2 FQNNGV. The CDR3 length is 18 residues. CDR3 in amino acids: CASAVRGVFDANTGELFF. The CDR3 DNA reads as TGTGCCAGCGCTGTTCGGGGGGTATTCGATGCGAACACCGGGGAGCTGTTTTTT.

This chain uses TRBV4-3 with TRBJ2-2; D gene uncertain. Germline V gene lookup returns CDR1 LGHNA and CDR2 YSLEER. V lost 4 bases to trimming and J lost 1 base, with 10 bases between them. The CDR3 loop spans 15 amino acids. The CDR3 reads CASSPSPGNTGELFF. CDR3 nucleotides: TGCGCCAGCAGCCCCTCACCCGGGAACACCGGGGAGCTGTTTTTT.

CDR3 in amino acids: CASSSRTGNTEAFF. Here the CDR3 DNA reads TGTGCCAGCAGCTCCCGGACAGGAAACACTGAAGCTTTCTTT. The genes are TRBV7-9 and TRBJ1-1, with 7 nucleotides matching TRBD1. Germline lookup yields CDR1 SEHNR and CDR2 FQNEAQ (reference sequence). With V trimmed by 4 bases and J by 2 bases, 4 bases remained unmatched. CDR3 length equals 14 residues.

CDR3: CASSYSDSGSYEQYF. The CDR3 DNA reads TGTGCCAGCAGTTACTCTGACAGCGGGAGCTACGAGCAGTACTTC. V usage is TRBV6-2 or TRBV6-3 and J usage is TRBJ2-7, with 8 bases aligning to TRBD2. With 0 bases clipped from V and 3 bases from J, the junction kept 4 bases outside the gene matches. There are 15 residues in the CDR3. The germline gives CDR1 MNHEY, CDR2 SVGEGT.

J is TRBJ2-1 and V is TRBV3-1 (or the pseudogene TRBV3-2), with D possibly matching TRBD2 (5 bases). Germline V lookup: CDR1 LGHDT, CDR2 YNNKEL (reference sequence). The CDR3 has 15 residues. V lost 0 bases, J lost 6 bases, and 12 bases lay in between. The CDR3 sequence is CASSQDLARGNEQFF. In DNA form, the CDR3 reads TGTGCCAGCAGCCAAGACCTAGCCCGGGGCAATGAGCAGTTCTTC.

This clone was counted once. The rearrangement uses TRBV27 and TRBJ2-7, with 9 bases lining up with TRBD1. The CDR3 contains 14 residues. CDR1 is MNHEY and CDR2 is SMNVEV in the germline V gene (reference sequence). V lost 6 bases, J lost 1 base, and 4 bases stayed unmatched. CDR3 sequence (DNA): TGTGCCAGCAGACTGGACAGGGGATCCTACGAGCAGTACTTC. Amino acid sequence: CASRLDRGSYEQYF.

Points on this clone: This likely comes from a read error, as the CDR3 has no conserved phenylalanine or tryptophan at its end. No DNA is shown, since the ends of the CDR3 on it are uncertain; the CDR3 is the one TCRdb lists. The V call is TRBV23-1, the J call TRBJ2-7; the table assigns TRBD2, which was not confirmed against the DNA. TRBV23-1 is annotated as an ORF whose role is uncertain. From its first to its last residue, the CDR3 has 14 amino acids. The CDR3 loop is CASSQSVNLGGTEH.

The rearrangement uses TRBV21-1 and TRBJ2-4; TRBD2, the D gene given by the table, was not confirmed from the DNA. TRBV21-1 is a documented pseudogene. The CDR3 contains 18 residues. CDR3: CASSRRTSGGVAKNIQYF. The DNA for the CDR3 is TGTGCCAGCAGCAGAAGGACTAGCGGGGGGGTAGCCAAAAACATTCAGTACTTC.